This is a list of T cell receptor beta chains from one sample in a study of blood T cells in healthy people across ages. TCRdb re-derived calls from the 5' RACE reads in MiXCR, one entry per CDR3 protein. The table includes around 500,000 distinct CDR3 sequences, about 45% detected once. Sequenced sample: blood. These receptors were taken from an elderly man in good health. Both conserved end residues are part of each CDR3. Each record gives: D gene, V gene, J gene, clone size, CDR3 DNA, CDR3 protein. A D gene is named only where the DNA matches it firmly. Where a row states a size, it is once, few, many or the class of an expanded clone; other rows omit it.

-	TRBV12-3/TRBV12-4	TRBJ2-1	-	TGTGCCAGCAGTTTTTCGCATGAGCAGTTCTTC	CASSFSHEQFF
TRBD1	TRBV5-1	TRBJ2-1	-	TGCACCAGCAGGGTGGACAGGTCATACAATGAGCAGTTCTTC	CTSRVDRSYNEQFF
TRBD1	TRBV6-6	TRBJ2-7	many	TGTGCCAGCAGCTCGGACAGGGTTTTTACCTACGAGCAGTACTTC	CASSSDRVFTYEQYF
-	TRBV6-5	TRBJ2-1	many	TGTGCCAGCAGTCCCCGCACCCTACTTGGACCGTACAATGAGCAGTTCTTC	CASSPRTLLGPYNEQFF
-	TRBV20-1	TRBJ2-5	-	TGCAGTGCCCGGAGGGGTTACCAAGAGACCCAGTACTTC	CSARRGYQETQYF
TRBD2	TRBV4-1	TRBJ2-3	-	TGCGCCAGCAGCCAAGGGCTAGCGGGACTAGATACGCAGTATTTT	CASSQGLAGLDTQYF
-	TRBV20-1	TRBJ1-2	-	TGCAGTGTTAGACGGGAGACGGGGGATGGCTACACCTTC	CSVRRETGDGYTF
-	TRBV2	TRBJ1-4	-	TGTGCCACGTCACAGGGTGGAGACAATGAAAAACTGTTTTTT	CATSQGGDNEKLFF
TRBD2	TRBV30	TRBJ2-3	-	TGTGCCTGGAGTTCCACTAGCGCAGATACGCAGTATTTT	CAWSSTSADTQYF
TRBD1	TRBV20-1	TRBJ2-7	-	TGCAGTGCTACGTCTCATCGGGACAGCTCCTACGAGCAGTACTTC	CSATSHRDSSYEQYF
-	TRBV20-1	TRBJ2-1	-	TGCAGGGCTAGAGTCTCCTACAATGAGCAGTTCTTC	CRARVSYNEQFF
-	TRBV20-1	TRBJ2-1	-	TGCAGTGCTGCCCTTAATGGTGAGCAGTTCTTC	CSAALNGEQFF
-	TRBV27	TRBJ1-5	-	TGTGCCAGCAGCTTAAGAGTGAATCGGCCCCAGCATTTT	CASSLRVNRPQHF
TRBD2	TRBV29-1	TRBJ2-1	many	TGCAGCGTGACCCTAGCGGGGGGGCGCAATGAGCAGTTCTTC	CSVTLAGGRNEQFF
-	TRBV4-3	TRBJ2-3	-	TGCGCCAGCAGCCAAGGAAGCGTCGCAGATACGCAGTATTTT	CASSQGSVADTQYF
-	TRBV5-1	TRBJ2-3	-	TGCGCCAGCAGCTCAAGTACAGTCACAGATACGCAGTATTTT	CASSSSTVTDTQYF
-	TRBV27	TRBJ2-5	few	TGTGCCAGCAGTTTTATGGGGAGTAGGGAGACCCAGTACTTC	CASSFMGSRETQYF
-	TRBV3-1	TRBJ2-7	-	TGTGCCAGCAGCCAACCAGGCTACGAGCAGTACTTC	CASSQPGYEQYF
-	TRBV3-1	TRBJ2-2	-	TGTGCCCGCAGCCAGTTGGGCCTCGGGGAGCTGTTTTTT	CARSQLGLGELFF
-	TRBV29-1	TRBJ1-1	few	TGCAGCGTTGAAGAGGGGGGAACTGAAGCTTTCTTT	CSVEEGGTEAFF
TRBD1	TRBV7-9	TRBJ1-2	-	TGTGCCAGCAGCTCGACAGGGGCCTATGGCTACACCTTC	CASSSTGAYGYTF
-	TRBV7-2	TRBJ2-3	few	TGTGCCAGCAGGTCACGAGGGTTTAGCACAGATACGCAGTATTTT	CASRSRGFSTDTQYF